This T cell receptor (beta chain) is from a study of blood T cell repertoires in COVID-19. The CDR3 length is 15 residues. Trimming took 4 bases from V and 1 from J; bases not matched to a gene: 7. CDR1 is SGHNT, CDR2 YYREEE, per germline (reference sequence). Original data processing: Quantification of nucleated cells was approximated via reference gene primer amplification. Measured with immunoSEQ multiplex PCR; TCRdb has only the in-frame clones, and not every one. That table furnishes V, J and clone size, whereas the DNA furnished D and trimming. The sample shows approximately 50,000 clones, around 86% of them seen only once.

This TCR was sampled from a human donor in a cohort sampled during active COVID-19. The sample taken for sequencing was peripheral blood. V usage is TRBV5-4 and J usage is TRBJ1-1, with 7 bases matching TRBD1. CDR3 DNA: TGTGCCAGCAGCGTATGGGACAGCTCGAACACTGAAGCTTTCTTT. It is translated as CASSVWDSSNTEAFF.